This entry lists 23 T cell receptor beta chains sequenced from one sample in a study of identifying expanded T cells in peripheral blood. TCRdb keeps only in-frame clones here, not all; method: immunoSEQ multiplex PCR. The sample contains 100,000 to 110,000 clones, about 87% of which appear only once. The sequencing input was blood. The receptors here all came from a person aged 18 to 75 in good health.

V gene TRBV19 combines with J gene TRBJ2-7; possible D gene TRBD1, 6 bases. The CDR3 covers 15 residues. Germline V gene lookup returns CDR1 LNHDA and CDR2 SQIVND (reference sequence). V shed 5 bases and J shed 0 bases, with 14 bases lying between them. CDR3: CASSAAGASSYEQYF. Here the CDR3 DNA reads TGTGCCAGTAGTGCAGCAGGGGCCTCCTCCTACGAGCAGTACTTC.

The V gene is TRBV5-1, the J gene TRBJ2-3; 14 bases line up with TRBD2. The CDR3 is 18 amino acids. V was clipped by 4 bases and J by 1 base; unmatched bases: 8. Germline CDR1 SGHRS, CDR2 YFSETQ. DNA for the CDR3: TGCGCCAGCAGCCCAAGACCGGGACTAGCGGGGGGCACAGATACGCAGTATTTT. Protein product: CASSPRPGLAGGTDTQYF.

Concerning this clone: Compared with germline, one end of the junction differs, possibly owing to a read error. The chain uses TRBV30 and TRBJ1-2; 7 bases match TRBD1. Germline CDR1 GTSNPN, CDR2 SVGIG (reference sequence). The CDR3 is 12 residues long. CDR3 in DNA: TGTGTCTGGGGCGACAGGGCGGACGGCTACACCTTC. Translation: CVWGDRADGYTF. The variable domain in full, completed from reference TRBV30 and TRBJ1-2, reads SQTIHQWPATLVQPVGSPLSLECTVEGTSNPNLYWYRQAAGRGLQLLFYSVGIGQISSEVPQNLSASRPQDRQFILSSKKLLLSDSGFYLCVWGDRADGYTFGSGTRLTVV.

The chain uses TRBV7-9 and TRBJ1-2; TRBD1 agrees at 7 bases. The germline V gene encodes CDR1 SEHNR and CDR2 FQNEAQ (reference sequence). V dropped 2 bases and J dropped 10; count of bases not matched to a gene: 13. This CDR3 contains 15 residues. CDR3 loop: CASSLFGTARGDYTF. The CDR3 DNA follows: TGTGCCAGCAGCTTATTCGGGACAGCCAGGGGGGACTACACCTTC.

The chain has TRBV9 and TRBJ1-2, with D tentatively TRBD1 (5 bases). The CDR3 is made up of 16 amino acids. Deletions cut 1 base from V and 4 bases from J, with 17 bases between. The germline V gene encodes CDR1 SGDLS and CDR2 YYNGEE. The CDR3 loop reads CASSVSIQGVTYGYTF. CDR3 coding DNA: TGTGCCAGCAGCGTAAGCATCCAGGGAGTTACCTATGGCTACACCTTC.

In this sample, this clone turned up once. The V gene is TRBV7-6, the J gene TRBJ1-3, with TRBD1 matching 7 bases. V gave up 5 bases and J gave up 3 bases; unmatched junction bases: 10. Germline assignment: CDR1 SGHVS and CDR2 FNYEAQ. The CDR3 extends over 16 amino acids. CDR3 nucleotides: TGTGCCAGCAGCACTACCCGGGACAGCGGTGGAAACACCATATATTTT. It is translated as CASSTTRDSGGNTIYF.

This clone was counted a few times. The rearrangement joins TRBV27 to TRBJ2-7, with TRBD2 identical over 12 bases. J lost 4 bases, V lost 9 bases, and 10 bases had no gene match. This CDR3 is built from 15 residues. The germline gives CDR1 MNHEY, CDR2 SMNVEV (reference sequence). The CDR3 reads CASFGPTSGGYEQYF. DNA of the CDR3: TGTGCCAGTTTCGGGCCGACTAGCGGGGGTTACGAGCAGTACTTC.

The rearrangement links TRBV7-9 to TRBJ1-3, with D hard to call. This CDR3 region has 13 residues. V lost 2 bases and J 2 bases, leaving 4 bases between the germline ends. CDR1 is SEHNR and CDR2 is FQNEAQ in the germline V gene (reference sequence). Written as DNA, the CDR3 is TGTGCCAGCAGCTTAACGGCTGGAAACACCATATATTTT. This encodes CASSLTAGNTIYF.

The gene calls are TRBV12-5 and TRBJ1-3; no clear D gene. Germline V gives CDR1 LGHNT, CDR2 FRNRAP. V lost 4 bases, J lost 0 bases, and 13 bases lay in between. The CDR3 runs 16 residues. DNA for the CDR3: TGTGCTAGTGGTTCCGGACGGCAAAGCTCTGGAAACACCATATATTTT. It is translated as CASGSGRQSSGNTIYF.

The CDR3 here is CASSSPSGGETQYF. As DNA, the CDR3 is TGTGCCAGCAGCTCACCCTCTGGCGGAGAGACCCAGTACTTC. The chain uses TRBV5-4 and TRBJ2-5; D gene unclear. In germline, CDR1 is SGHNT, CDR2 YYREEE (reference sequence). V gave up 3 bases and J gave up 4 bases, with 13 bases separating them. This CDR3 has 14 residues.

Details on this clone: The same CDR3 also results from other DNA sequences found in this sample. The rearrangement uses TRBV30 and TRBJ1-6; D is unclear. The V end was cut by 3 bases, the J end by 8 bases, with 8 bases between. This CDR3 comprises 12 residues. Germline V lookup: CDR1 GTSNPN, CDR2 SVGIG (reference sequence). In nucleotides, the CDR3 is TGTGCCTGGAGCTCCCTCCATTCACCCCTCCACTTT. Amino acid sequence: CAWSSLHSPLHF.

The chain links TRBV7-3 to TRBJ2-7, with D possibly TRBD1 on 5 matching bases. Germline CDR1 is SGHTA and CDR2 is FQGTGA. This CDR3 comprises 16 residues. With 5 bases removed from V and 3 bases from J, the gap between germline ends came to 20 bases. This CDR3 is CASSQGSTSEGYEQYF. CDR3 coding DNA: TGTGCCAGCAGCCAGGGATCGACCTCAGAAGGCTACGAGCAGTACTTC.

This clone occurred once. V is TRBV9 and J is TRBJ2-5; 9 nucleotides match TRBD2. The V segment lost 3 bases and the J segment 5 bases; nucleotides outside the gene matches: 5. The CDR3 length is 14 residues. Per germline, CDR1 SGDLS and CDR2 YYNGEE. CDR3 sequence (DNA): TGTGCCAGCAGCGGTAGCGGGAGCAGGGAGACCCAGTACTTC. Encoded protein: CASSGSGSRETQYF.

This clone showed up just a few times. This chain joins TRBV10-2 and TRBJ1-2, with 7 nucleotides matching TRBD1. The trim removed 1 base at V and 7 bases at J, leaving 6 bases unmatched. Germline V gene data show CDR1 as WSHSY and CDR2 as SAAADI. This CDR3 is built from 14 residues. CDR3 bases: TGCGCCAGCAGTGAGTTTGGCAGGGGGGCTGGCTACACCTTC. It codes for CASSEFGRGAGYTF.

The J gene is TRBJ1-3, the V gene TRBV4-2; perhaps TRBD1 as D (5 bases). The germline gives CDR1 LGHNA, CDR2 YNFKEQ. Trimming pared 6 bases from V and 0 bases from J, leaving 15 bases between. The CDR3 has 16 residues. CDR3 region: CASSREGNDSGNTIYF. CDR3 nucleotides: TGTGCCAGCAGTAGGGAGGGGAATGACTCTGGAAACACCATATATTTT.

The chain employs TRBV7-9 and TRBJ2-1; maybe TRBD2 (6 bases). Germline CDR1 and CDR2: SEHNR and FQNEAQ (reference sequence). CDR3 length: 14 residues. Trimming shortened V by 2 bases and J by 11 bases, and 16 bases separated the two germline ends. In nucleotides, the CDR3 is TGTGCCAGCAGCTTATCCCTAGGGGACTTGAAGCAGTTCTTC. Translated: CASSLSLGDLKQFF.

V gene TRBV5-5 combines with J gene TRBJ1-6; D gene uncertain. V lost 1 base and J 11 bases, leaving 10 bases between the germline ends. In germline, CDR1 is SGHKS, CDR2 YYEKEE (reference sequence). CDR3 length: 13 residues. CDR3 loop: CASSLKPVTPLHF. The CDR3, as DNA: TGTGCCAGCAGCTTGAAACCGGTAACACCCCTCCACTTT.

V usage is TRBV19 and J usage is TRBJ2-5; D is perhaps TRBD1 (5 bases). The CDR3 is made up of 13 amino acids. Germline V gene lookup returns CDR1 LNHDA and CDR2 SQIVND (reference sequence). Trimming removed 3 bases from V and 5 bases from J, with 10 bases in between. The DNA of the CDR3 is TGTGCCAGTAGTATCGGACAAGGGGAGACCCAGTACTTC. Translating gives CASSIGQGETQYF. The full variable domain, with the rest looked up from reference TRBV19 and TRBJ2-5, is DGGITQSPKYLFRKEGQNVTLSCEQNLNHDAMYWYRQDPGQGLRLIYYSQIVNDFQKGDIAEGYSVSREKKESFPLTVTSAQKNPTAFYLCASSIGQGETQYFGPGTRLLVL.

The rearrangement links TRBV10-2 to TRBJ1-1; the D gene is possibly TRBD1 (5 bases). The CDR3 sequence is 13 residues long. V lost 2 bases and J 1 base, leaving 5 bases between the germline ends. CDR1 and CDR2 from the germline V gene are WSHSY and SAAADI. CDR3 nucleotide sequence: TGCGCCAGCAGTGAGAGGGGGAACACTGAAGCTTTCTTT. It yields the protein CASSERGNTEAFF.

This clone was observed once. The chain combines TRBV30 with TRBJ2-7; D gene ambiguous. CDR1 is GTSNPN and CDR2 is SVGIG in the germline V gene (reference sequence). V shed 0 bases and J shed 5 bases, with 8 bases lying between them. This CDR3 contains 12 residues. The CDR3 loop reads CAWSVRQDEQYF. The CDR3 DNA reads TGTGCCTGGAGTGTACGGCAAGACGAGCAGTACTTC.

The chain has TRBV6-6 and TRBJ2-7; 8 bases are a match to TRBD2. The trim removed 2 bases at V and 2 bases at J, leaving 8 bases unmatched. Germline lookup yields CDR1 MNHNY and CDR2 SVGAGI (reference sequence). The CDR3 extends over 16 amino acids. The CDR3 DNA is TGTGCCAGCAGTTACGAGTCGGGGGGGGGAGCCTACGAGCAGTACTTC. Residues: CASSYESGGGAYEQYF.

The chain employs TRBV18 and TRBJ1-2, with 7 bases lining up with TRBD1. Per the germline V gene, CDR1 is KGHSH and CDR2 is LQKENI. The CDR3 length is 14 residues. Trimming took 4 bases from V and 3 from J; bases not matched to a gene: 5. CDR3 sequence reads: CASSRTGTHYGYTF. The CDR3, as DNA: TGTGCCAGCTCACGGACAGGTACCCACTATGGCTACACCTTC.

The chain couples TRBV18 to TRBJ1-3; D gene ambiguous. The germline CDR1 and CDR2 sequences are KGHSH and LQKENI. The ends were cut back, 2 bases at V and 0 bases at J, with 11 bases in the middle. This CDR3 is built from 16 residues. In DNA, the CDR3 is TGTGCCAGCTCACCAACGGGAAAGTCCTCTGGAAACACCATATATTTT. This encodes CASSPTGKSSGNTIYF.